These 23 T cell receptor beta chains share one sample of origin, sequenced in a study of tumor-infiltrating lymphocytes in oesophageal squamous cell carcinoma. From the PCR reads, TCRdb called clonotypes with MiXCR, one entry per CDR3 protein. In the table there are about 22,000 distinct CDR3 sequences, 30% to 35% of which are singletons. Material: esophageal tumor tissue. These receptors were collected from a female donor with esophageal squamous cell carcinoma.

This clonotype was observed a few times. CDR3 coding DNA: TGTGCCAGCAGCGTAGGAGGGTTTGGGGCCAACGTCCTGACTTTC. Translation gives CASSVGGFGANVLTF. The chain recombines TRBV9 with TRBJ2-6; tentatively, D is TRBD2 (5 bases). Trimming took off 0 bases at V and 3 bases at J, with 7 bases between the two ends. Germline values: CDR1 SGDLS, CDR2 YYNGEE. The CDR3 contains 15 residues. Complete variable domain (other parts from reference TRBV9 and TRBJ2-6): DSGVTQTPKHLITATGQRVTLRCSPRSGDLSVYWYQQSLDQGLQFLIQYYNGEERAKGNILERFSAQQFPDLHSELNLSSLELGDSALYFCASSVGGFGANVLTFGAGSRLTVL.

The chain has TRBV7-8 and TRBJ1-4, with D uncertain. V lost 5 bases and J lost 5, with 12 bases in between. This CDR3 has 14 residues. Germline V gives CDR1 SGHVS, CDR2 FQNEAQ. CDR3: CASSRGSANEKLFF. The CDR3 DNA follows: TGTGCCAGCAGCCGCGGATCGGCCAATGAAAAACTGTTTTTT. The full variable domain, completed using reference TRBV7-8 and TRBJ1-4, is GAGVSQSPRYKVAKRGQDVALRCDPISGHVSLFWYQQALGQGPEFLTYFQNEAQLDKSGLPSDRFFAERPEGSVSTLKIQRTQQEDSAVYLCASSRGSANEKLFFGSGTQLSVL.

This clonotype was counted only a few times. V and J are TRBV7-2 and TRBJ2-3; D may be TRBD2 (7 bases). The V and J ends lost 3 bases and 4 bases respectively, with 11 bases between them. The CDR3 has 14 residues. CDR1 is SGHTA and CDR2 is FQGNSA in the germline V gene. The CDR3 loop reads CASSFAGAADTQYF. CDR3 DNA sequence: TGTGCCAGCAGCTTTGCGGGGGCGGCAGATACGCAGTATTTT.

The V gene is TRBV18, the J gene TRBJ2-3; D is uncertain. Trimming stripped 1 base from V and 4 bases from J, with 3 bases between. The CDR3 length is 12 residues. Germline V lookup: CDR1 KGHSH, CDR2 LQKENI. CDR3: CASSPLADTQYF. DNA of the CDR3: TGTGCCAGCTCACCACTAGCAGATACGCAGTATTTT.

This clonotype is medium-sized (0.01 to 0.1%) within its sample. The chain couples TRBV6-6 to TRBJ2-3, with TRBD1 matching 7 bases. The CDR3 spans 16 residues. Germline trimming cut 0 bases from V and 2 bases from J; bases unmatched to any gene: 5. Per the germline V gene, CDR1 is MNHNY and CDR2 is SVGAGI (reference sequence). In nucleotides, the CDR3 is TGTGCCAGCAGTTACTCAGGGGGCCGCGCCACAGATACGCAGTATTTT. Residues: CASSYSGGRATDTQYF.

This chain connects TRBV14 to TRBJ2-5, with TRBD2 matching 7 bases. Judging by the DNA end, TRBJ2-4 fits better; the J call may be wrong. The CDR3 runs 17 residues. Germline CDR1 is SGHDN and CDR2 is FVKESK. The DNA for the CDR3 is TGTGCCAGCAGCCAAACTCTGGCGGGAGAGGCCAAAAACATTCAGTACTTC. The encoded protein is CASSQTLAGEAKNIQYF.

In this sample, this clonotype turned up a few times. The chain employs TRBV7-2 and TRBJ2-3; maybe TRBD1 (6 bases). CDR3 size: 14 residues. Trimming took 3 bases from V and 2 from J, leaving 9 bases between them. Per germline, CDR1 SGHTA and CDR2 FQGNSA. The CDR3 region has the DNA TGTGCCAGCAGCTTTGACAGGTTCACAGATACGCAGTATTTT. Its translation: CASSFDRFTDTQYF.

The V and J genes are TRBV7-2 and TRBJ2-4; the D gene is possibly TRBD2 (6 bases). The J call may be faulty, since TRBJ2-5 better matches the DNA end. The CDR3 spans 14 residues. Looked up from germline, CDR1 is SGHTA and CDR2 is FQGNSA. The CDR3 is CASSPPLARETQYF. Here the CDR3 DNA reads TGTGCCAGCAGCCCCCCCCTAGCGCGGGAGACCCAGTACTTC.

The V call is TRBV9, the J call TRBJ2-2; a weak D match, TRBD1 (5 bases). CDR3 length: 17 residues. Looked up from germline, CDR1 is SGDLS and CDR2 is YYNGEE. V lost 1 base and J lost 0, with 13 bases in between. CDR3 coding DNA: TGTGCCAGCAGCGTAAGGGGCAGAACCTCGAACACCGGGGAGCTGTTTTTT. Its protein product is CASSVRGRTSNTGELFF. Drawing the rest from reference TRBV9 and TRBJ2-2, the complete variable domain is DSGVTQTPKHLITATGQRVTLRCSPRSGDLSVYWYQQSLDQGLQFLIQYYNGEERAKGNILERFSAQQFPDLHSELNLSSLELGDSALYFCASSVRGRTSNTGELFFGEGSRLTVL.

This clonotype showed up just once. The chain couples TRBV5-1 to TRBJ1-4; no reliable D call. In germline, CDR1 is SGHRS, CDR2 YFSETQ. This CDR3 has 14 amino acids. With 0 bases removed from V and 7 bases from J, the gap between germline ends came to 10 bases. The CDR3 DNA is TGCGCCAGCAGCTTGGGACGACGGGCTGAAAAACTGTTTTTT. It encodes CASSLGRRAEKLFF.

The rearrangement uses TRBV5-1 and TRBJ1-1; D perhaps matches TRBD1 (6 bases). This CDR3 spans 15 amino acids. Germline CDR1 is SGHRS and CDR2 is YFSETQ. Deletions cut 0 bases from V and 3 bases from J, with 12 bases between. CDR3 coding DNA: TGCGCCAGCAGCTTGGTGACTGGGGGCGACACTGAAGCTTTCTTT. Translation gives CASSLVTGGDTEAFF.

With respect to this clonotype: The conserved phenylalanine or tryptophan is not found at the CDR3 terminus, so this likely reflects a read error. The limits of the CDR3 on the DNA are not certain, so only TCRdb's listed CDR3 is given. The chain employs TRBV7-6 and TRBJ2-7; TRBD2, the table's D call, was not compared with the DNA. The CDR3 adds up to 15 amino acids, both ends counted. Germline V gene data show CDR1 as SGHVS and CDR2 as FNYEAQ. CDR3 residues: CASSRRIGETQYFGS.

This clonotype is deemed medium-sized. The V call is TRBV6-6, the J call TRBJ2-1; 12 bases match TRBD2. The CDR3 loop spans 16 amino acids. With 4 bases clipped from V and 8 bases from J, the junction kept 9 bases outside the gene matches. Germline CDR1 reads MNHNY; CDR2 reads SVGAGI (reference sequence). The chain's CDR3 is CASSFSTSGSLYEQFF. The CDR3 nucleotides read TGTGCCAGCAGTTTCTCGACTAGCGGGAGCCTCTATGAGCAGTTCTTC.

The chain links TRBV7-2 to TRBJ2-5; TRBD2 agrees at 9 bases. Germline CDR1 is SGHTA and CDR2 is FQGNSA. The V and J ends lost 1 base and 5 bases, in that order; junction bases with no gene match: 8. The CDR3 is 16 amino acids. The CDR3 protein is CASSLGGGGAGETQYF. DNA of the CDR3: TGTGCCAGCAGCTTAGGTGGCGGGGGGGCGGGGGAGACCCAGTACTTC. The full variable domain, in which reference TRBV7-2 and TRBJ2-5 provide the parts outside the CDR3, is GAGVSQSPSNKVTEKGKDVELRCDPISGHTALYWYRQSLGQGLEFLIYFQGNSAPDKSGLPSDRFSAERTGGSVSTLTIQRTQQEDSAVYLCASSLGGGGAGETQYFGPGTRLLVL.

There are many counts of this clonotype. The chain employs TRBV5-6 and TRBJ2-7; unclear D gene. CDR1 is SGHDT and CDR2 is YYEEEE in the germline V gene. Trimming left V 1 base short and J 0 bases short, with 8 bases between. The CDR3 totals 14 residues. In DNA, the CDR3 is TGTGCCAGCAGCTTGAGGTCACCCTCCTACGAGCAGTACTTC. It specifies CASSLRSPSYEQYF.

This clonotype showed up many times. This chain connects TRBV28 to TRBJ2-1; D remains unclear. V gave up 3 bases and J gave up 5 bases, with 17 bases separating them. Germline CDR1 and CDR2: MDHEN and SYDVKM. There are 16 residues in the CDR3. The CDR3 bases are TGTGCCAGCAGTTTTCTTTTTGGGGTAGCTGACAATGAGCAGTTCTTC. It translates to CASSFLFGVADNEQFF.

CDR3: CSARVVGLGVRSTDTQYF. CDR3 DNA: TGCAGTGCTAGAGTCGTGGGACTAGGAGTGCGGAGCACAGATACGCAGTATTTT. V gene TRBV20-1 combines with J gene TRBJ2-3, with 8 bases matching TRBD2. The CDR3 sequence is 18 residues long. The V and J ends lost 1 base and 0 bases, in that order; junction bases with no gene match: 12. CDR1 and CDR2 (germline): DFQATT, SNEGSKA (reference sequence).

This clonotype was counted ten times or more. This chain uses TRBV28 with TRBJ2-1; D uncertain. The CDR3 has 17 amino acids. V dropped 1 base and J dropped 0 bases, with 13 bases sitting between them. Germline-derived CDR1 and CDR2 are MDHEN and SYDVKM. The CDR3 sequence is CASSLYPPGSSYNEQFF. CDR3 DNA: TGTGCCAGCAGTTTATACCCCCCAGGATCCTCCTACAATGAGCAGTTCTTC. The whole variable domain, filled in from reference TRBV28 and TRBJ2-1, reads DVKVTQSSRYLVKRTGEKVFLECVQDMDHENMFWYRQDPGLGLRLIYFSYDVKMKEKGDIPEGYSVSREKKERFSLILESASTNQTSMYLCASSLYPPGSSYNEQFFGPGTRLTVL.

By proportion, this clonotype is medium-sized. CDR3 region: CASRKGGEALYEQYF. The CDR3 region has the DNA TGTGCCAGCAGGAAAGGGGGGGAGGCCCTTTACGAGCAGTACTTC. The chain joins TRBV6-1 to TRBJ2-7, with D perhaps matching TRBD2 (7 bases). CDR1 and CDR2 (germline): MNHNS, SASEGT. V was trimmed by 6 bases and J by 4 bases, leaving 19 bases between them. This CDR3 region has 15 residues.

This clonotype was observed at least ten times. This chain connects TRBV27 to TRBJ2-3; D call uncertain. The CDR3 totals 12 residues. Germline CDR1 and CDR2: MNHEY and SMNVEV (reference sequence). V was trimmed by 5 bases and J by 0 bases, leaving 3 bases between them. In nucleotides, the CDR3 is TGTGCCAGCAGTCCGAGCACAGATACGCAGTATTTT. Translated: CASSPSTDTQYF.

There are many counts of this clonotype. V gene TRBV6-1 combines with J gene TRBJ1-2; D is uncertain. CDR1 is MNHNS, CDR2 SASEGT, per germline. V was trimmed by 6 bases and J by 3 bases, leaving 11 bases between them. This CDR3 spans 13 amino acids. The CDR3 coding sequence is TGTGCCAGCAGACGGACCAGCGACTATGGCTACACCTTC. Residues: CASRRTSDYGYTF.

This clonotype appeared many times. This may be a read error: a much more frequent sequence differs by one nucleotide. This chain links TRBV5-6 with TRBJ2-1, with unresolved D. The end of the DNA is better explained by TRBJ2-7, so the J call may be wrong. In germline, CDR1 is SGHDT, CDR2 YYEEEE. The CDR3 length is 15 residues. The CDR3 spells CASSSPDDGYNEQYF. The DNA of the CDR3 is TGTGCCAGCAGCTCCCCGGACGACGGCTACAATGAGCAGTACTTC.

This clonotype was counted many times. V and J are TRBV19 and TRBJ1-5, with a possible D match to TRBD1 (5 bases). The CDR3 spans 14 residues. Looked up from germline, CDR1 is LNHDA and CDR2 is SQIVND (reference sequence). Trimming pared 7 bases from V and 7 bases from J, leaving 17 bases between. The CDR3 DNA reads TGTGCCAGTACCTCCCGGGACCGCGGGCAGCCCCAGCATTTT. This encodes CASTSRDRGQPQHF.